This is a list of T cell receptor beta chains from one sample in a study of blood T cell repertoires in COVID-19. Measured with immunoSEQ multiplex PCR; TCRdb has only the in-frame clones, and not every one. The sample carries some 190,000 clones, around 84% recorded once. Sequenced: PBMCs or T cells enriched from blood (not recorded which). The receptors originated from a man between 25 and 39 years old with acute COVID-19. Each CDR3 is given with its conserved first and last residue. D genes are given only for firm matches. Expanded clones are given a class, and other clones once, few, many or no size at all.

clone size | J gene | D gene | V gene | CDR3 protein | CDR3 DNA
. | TRBJ1-4 | . | TRBV6-6 | CASAGQRREKLFF | TGTGCCAGCGCGGGCCAACGTCGGGAAAAACTGTTTTTT
. | TRBJ1-5 | . | TRBV6-1 | CASSDGTPNEPQHF | TGTGCCAGCAGTGACGGGACTCCGAATGAGCCCCAGCATTTT
. | TRBJ1-5 | . | TRBV9 | CASSVYSAGPQHF | TGTGCCAGCAGCGTATACTCCGCAGGGCCCCAGCATTTT
. | TRBJ1-1 | . | TRBV5-1 | CASSLTGLGTEAFF | TGCGCCAGCAGCTTGACAGGTCTCGGCACTGAAGCTTTCTTT
. | TRBJ1-3 | TRBD1 | TRBV12-5 | CASGLIHSGTGPFSSSGNTIYF | TGTGCTAGTGGTTTGATCCATTCCGGGACAGGCCCCTTTTCTTCCTCTGGAAACACCATATATTTT
few | TRBJ2-3 | TRBD2 | TRBV11-2 | CASSLASGGARRSTDTQYF | TGTGCCAGCAGCTTGGCTAGCGGGGGGGCCCGGAGAAGCACAGATACGCAGTATTTT
. | TRBJ2-5 | TRBD1 | TRBV28 | CASSLPKQGALETQYF | TGTGCCAGCAGTTTACCCAAACAGGGGGCACTTGAGACCCAGTACTTC
. | TRBJ2-7 | . | TRBV9 | CASSDKDRLGYEQYF | TGTGCCAGCAGCGACAAAGACAGATTAGGCTACGAGCAGTACTTC
. | TRBJ2-7 | . | TRBV20-1 | CSAIRSYEQYF | TGCAGTGCTATACGGAGCTACGAGCAGTACTTC
. | TRBJ1-4 | . | TRBV5-1 | CASSWGSSNEKLFF | TGCGCCAGCAGCTGGGGCAGCTCTAATGAAAAACTGTTTTTT
. | TRBJ1-1 | . | TRBV19 | CASSITITNEAFF | TGTGCCAGTAGTATCACAATAACAAATGAAGCTTTCTTT
. | TRBJ1-5 | . | TRBV6-2/TRBV6-3 | CASSYSPHQTDSNQPQHF | TGTGCCAGCAGTTACTCTCCCCACCAGACTGATAGCAATCAGCCCCAGCATTTT
. | TRBJ1-1 | . | TRBV29-1 | CSVEVQNTEAFF | TGCAGCGTTGAAGTACAGAACACTGAAGCTTTCTTT
. | TRBJ2-5 | TRBD1 | TRBV2 | CASSETGQGRETQYF | TGTGCCAGCAGTGAAACGGGACAGGGCAGGGAGACCCAGTACTTC
few | TRBJ1-4 | TRBD1 | TRBV19 | CASTHRGSNEKLFF | TGTGCCAGTACCCACAGGGGGTCGAATGAAAAACTGTTTTTT
. | TRBJ2-6 | . | TRBV7-3 | CASSLEGAGANVLTF | TGTGCCAGCAGCTTAGAGGGGGCTGGGGCCAACGTCCTGACTTTC
. | TRBJ1-6 | TRBD1 | TRBV9 | CASSVLGTAGSPLHF | TGTGCCAGCAGCGTACTGGGGACAGCAGGATCACCCCTCCACTTT
. | TRBJ2-5 | . | TRBV9 | CASSWRAWDVETQYF | TGTGCCAGCAGCTGGAGGGCGTGGGATGTGGAGACCCAGTACTTC
. | TRBJ1-3 | . | TRBV14 | CASSQKNSRNTIYF | TGTGCCAGCAGCCAAAAGAATTCCCGGAACACCATATATTTT
. | TRBJ1-2 | TRBD1 | TRBV19 | CASSIDGRGDYTF | TGTGCCAGTAGTATAGATGGCAGGGGGGACTACACCTTC